Here is one T cell receptor (beta chain) with its context. Its antigen target is currently unknown. One base away there is no much larger clone; base qualities are not given. Donors were roughly 40 systemically healthy Caucasian individuals from Russia aged roughly 6 to 100 years. Ten milliliters of peripheral blood were drawn from each donor into EDTA-treated Vacutainer tubes. PBMCs were isolated by Ficoll-Paque density-gradient centrifugation, with at least 6.5 million obtained per sample. Trizol reagent was used to extract total RNA from PBMCs, with at least 6 micrograms per sample. The percentages of naive CD45RAhigh/CD27high T cells were determined by flow cytometry on a PBMC aliquot from every donor. The method was 5' RACE. The sample was run on an Illumina HiSeq 2500. A second PCR of about 6 to 11 cycles was run with a J-beta primer mix and a sample-barcoded 5' primer. A template-switch 5' adaptor carrying 12 random nucleotides introduced a unique molecular identifier onto each TCR beta cDNA molecule. Each sample yielded at least 2.5 million CDR3-containing paired-end reads. All of the RNA was converted into first-strand cDNA using the Mint cDNA synthesis kit, with a TRBC-specific oligonucleotide serving as the primer. All cDNA was treated with uracil-DNA glycosylase and then went through a first 18-cycle PCR with the universal primers M1SS and BC2_uni_R. The study's own analysis went as follows. Each sample was normalized by randomly selecting 1 million high-quality reads, each carrying a distinct molecular identifier. Reads sharing molecular identifiers were discarded rather than binned into consensus sequences. CDR3 identification, clonotype clustering and error correction used MiTCR with a Q25 quality threshold and the strictest error-elimination algorithm. A nonparametric unseen species model with Euler transformation was used to estimate lower-bound total TCR beta diversity. In-frame beta chains were kept once TCRdb had trimmed the public reads at Q25 with fastp and called clones with MiXCR. Entries are consolidated by CDR3 protein sequence, retaining the most common genes and DNA. The V and J calls here are based on TCRdb, not the publication. This sample has some 1.5 million distinct CDR3 sequences in its table, and 28% of those were observed once. Of the sample, about 8% falls within the top ten clones.

The trim is 7 bases for V and 1 base for J, with a gap of 12 bases between the germline ends. CDR1 and CDR2 are drawn from the germline V gene (reference sequence): LNHDA, SQIVND. The CDR3 has 14 amino acids, counting the end cysteine and phenylalanine. Kept here is only the CDR3 DNA, which spans 42 bases and is read in frame from base 1. This specimen comes from a study of blood T cells in healthy people across ages (dated by TCRdb to about 2015). About the investigation overall: In model experiments, roughly one uniquely barcoded TCR beta cDNA molecule per two T cells was captured by template switching. For two donors (one aged 18 to 29 and one aged 80 or older), the study analyzed two additional independent replicas of 1 million unique cDNA reads from the same blood draw. Donors were grouped into four age groups: young (average roughly 15 years), middle-aged (under 40), aged (around 56) and long-lived (around 82). To track age-related changes in TCR beta repertoire diversity, the study relied on deep sequencing normalized with unique cDNA molecular identifiers. To avoid experimental bias, donors of different ages were spread randomly across the sequencing lanes.

What the research found in general, with its limitations: Because donor CMV infection status was unknown, age-related changes in expanded clonotypes were potentially confounded. The percentage of naive T cells measured by flow cytometry correlated strongly with observed TCR beta diversity. Total diversity estimates from one million sequenced T cells were considered lower bounds and underestimates. Observed TCR beta diversity per million T cells fell roughly linearly with age, and a significant reduction was already apparent by age roughly 40. Bulk unsorted PBMC profiling prevented conclusive comparison of naive and antigen-experienced compartments. The long-lived group showed more naive CD4+ T cells, fewer expanded clones and increased TCR diversity than the aged group, suggesting age selection.

The receptor comes from a woman aged 30 to 39 in good health. The chain couples TRBV19 to TRBJ2-3; the D segment could be TRBD2, given 5 matching bases. The sequencing input was blood. The CDR3 in this case is CASTSDFGTDTQYF. The sequenced DNA: TGTGCCAGTACCTCGGACTTCGGCACAGATACGCAGTATTTT.